A selection of T cell receptor beta chains follows, all from one sample in a study of CD8 T cells in ankylosing spondylitis. MiXCR, run by TCRdb on the 5' RACE reads, gives a single entry per CDR3 protein. The sample lists about 360,000 distinct CDR3 sequences, about 15% seen once, with 0.85% to 1.4% in the top ten. Sequences were obtained from blood, either unsorted or a sorted T cell fraction (not recorded which). Source of these receptors: a male donor with ankylosing spondylitis or in good health (not recorded which). CDR3s include the opening cysteine and the closing phenylalanine or tryptophan. The order of the fields is D gene, J gene, V gene, clone size, CDR3 DNA, CDR3 protein. D genes are given only for firm matches. The size field is filled for only some rows; it gives once, few, many or a size class.

NA | TRBJ2-4 | TRBV7-9 | few | TGTGCCAGCAGCTTAGAATTCGGGGCAATGGGCATTCAGTACTTC | CASSLEFGAMGIQYF
NA | TRBJ2-6 | TRBV19 | NA | TGTGCCAGTTCGTTTGGGGGTGGCATAAACTCTGGGGCCAACGTCCTGACTTTC | CASSFGGGINSGANVLTF
NA | TRBJ2-3 | TRBV25-1 | few | TGTGCCACGTCTGGTCCTCCCGGGACCGACTACACAGATACGCAGTATTTT | CATSGPPGTDYTDTQYF
NA | TRBJ1-4 | TRBV7-6 | NA | TGTGCCAGCAGCTTACAGGGTTTTGAAAAACTGTTTTTT | CASSLQGFEKLFF
NA | TRBJ1-2 | TRBV3-1 | few | TGTGCCAGCAGAGCGGGGTCTTCCCCATATGGCTACACCTTC | CASRAGSSPYGYTF
NA | TRBJ2-7 | TRBV2 | few | TGTGCCAGCAGTGTGGGGACTGCCTCCTACGAGCAGTACTTC | CASSVGTASYEQYF
NA | TRBJ2-7 | TRBV28 | NA | TGTGCCAGCAGTTTGGGGCAGGCTCCCTACGAGCAGTACTTC | CASSLGQAPYEQYF
NA | TRBJ2-7 | TRBV19 | NA | TGTGCCAGTAGTATAGATGGGGGACCGAGCTACGAGCAGTACTTC | CASSIDGGPSYEQYF
NA | TRBJ2-5 | TRBV10-3 | few | TGTGCCATCAGTACGGGTATGGGAGAGACCCAGTACTTC | CAISTGMGETQYF
TRBD2 | TRBJ2-2 | TRBV20-1 | many | TGCAGCGGGACTAGCGGGGCGTCGGGTACCGGGGAGCTGTTTTTT | CSGTSGASGTGELFF
NA | TRBJ1-2 | TRBV20-1 | few | TGCAGTGCCTCGGACGGACATGGCTACACCTTC | CSASDGHGYTF
NA | TRBJ2-1 | TRBV10-3 | NA | TGTGCCATCAGCAGGGACAATGAGCAGTTCTTC | CAISRDNEQFF
TRBD2 | TRBJ2-2 | TRBV20-1 | NA | TGCAGTGCTAGTCCACTAGCGGGAGGAGCCGGGGAGCTGTTTTTT | CSASPLAGGAGELFF